This is a list of T cell receptor beta chains from one sample in a study of cytomegalovirus exposure and HLA in healthy donors. Sequencing was performed with immunoSEQ multiplex PCR; in TCRdb, only in-frame clones are kept and a portion is missing. The sample shows under 150,000 clones, 85% to 90% of them seen only once. Sequencing was carried out using PBMCs. These receptors were collected from a man younger than 35 in good health and CMV-seropositive. Each CDR3 is given with its conserved first and last residue. The order of the fields is CDR3 DNA, CDR3 protein, J gene, clone size, D gene, V gene. The D gene is left open where the match is weak. Clone size is given for some rows only: seen once, a few or many times, or a class if the clone is expanded.

DNA: TGTGCCAGCAGGGACAGAAGCTACGAGCAGTACTTC
CDR3: CASRDRSYEQYF
J: TRBJ2-7
size: NA
D: NA
V: TRBV2

DNA: TGTGCCAGCAGCGTAGTAGGGGAAACAGATACGCAGTATTTT
CDR3: CASSVVGETDTQYF
J: TRBJ2-3
size: NA
D: NA
V: TRBV9

DNA: TGTGCCTGGAGTGCAGCGGGGGGGCTATCCAAAGAGACCCAGTACTTC
CDR3: CAWSAAGGLSKETQYF
J: TRBJ2-5
size: NA
D: TRBD2
V: TRBV30

DNA: TGTGCCAGCAGTGGCTCGGGGGGGCCCCAGCATTTT
CDR3: CASSGSGGPQHF
J: TRBJ1-5
size: NA
D: NA
V: TRBV2

DNA: TGCGCCAGCAGCTTGGGGGAGGTCTATGGCTACACCTTC
CDR3: CASSLGEVYGYTF
J: TRBJ1-2
size: NA
D: NA
V: TRBV5-1

DNA: TGTGCCAGTAGTCCCTCCGGGACAAAGGCCGCGGAGCAGTACTTC
CDR3: CASSPSGTKAAEQYF
J: TRBJ2-7
size: NA
D: NA
V: TRBV19

DNA: TGTGCCTGGAGTCACGTAGCCGGCGAGCAGTACTTC
CDR3: CAWSHVAGEQYF
J: TRBJ2-7
size: NA
D: NA
V: TRBV30

DNA: TGTGCCTGGGCACAGGGTCCTAACTATGGCTACACCTTC
CDR3: CAWAQGPNYGYTF
J: TRBJ1-2
size: NA
D: NA
V: TRBV30

DNA: TGTGCCAGCAGCCTAGGGCGGGGGAGCTCCTACGAGCAGTACTTC
CDR3: CASSLGRGSSYEQYF
J: TRBJ2-7
size: NA
D: TRBD2
V: TRBV6-5

DNA: TGTGCCAGCAGCGGCACGACAGATACGCAGTATTTT
CDR3: CASSGTTDTQYF
J: TRBJ2-3
size: NA
D: NA
V: TRBV7-9

DNA: TGTGCCAGCAGTGAACGTCACGCGTTCCAAGAGACCCAGTACTTC
CDR3: CASSERHAFQETQYF
J: TRBJ2-5
size: NA
D: NA
V: TRBV6-1

DNA: TGTGCCAGCAGCTGGGGGCAACGAGAGCCCCAGCATTTT
CDR3: CASSWGQREPQHF
J: TRBJ1-5
size: NA
D: NA
V: TRBV6-5

DNA: TGTGCCGGGGGGACAGGGGATTTACGCGAGCAGTACTTC
CDR3: CAGGTGDLREQYF
J: TRBJ2-7
size: NA
D: TRBD1
V: TRBV2

DNA: TGTGCCAGCACCCCCCTGGGAGGGACTGAAGCTTTCTTT
CDR3: CASTPLGGTEAFF
J: TRBJ1-1
size: NA
D: NA
V: TRBV5-6

DNA: TGTGCCAGCAGCACCCGGGAGAATGGCTACACCTTC
CDR3: CASSTRENGYTF
J: TRBJ1-2
size: NA
D: NA
V: TRBV7-9

DNA: TGCAGCGTGACAGGGGGGACTCAAGAGACCCAGTACTTC
CDR3: CSVTGGTQETQYF
J: TRBJ2-5
size: once
D: TRBD1
V: TRBV29-1

DNA: TGCGCCAGCAGCTACTCCAACAGGGGAGGCCCAGATACGCAGTATTTT
CDR3: CASSYSNRGGPDTQYF
J: TRBJ2-3
size: NA
D: NA
V: TRBV5-1

DNA: TGTGCCAGCAGCTTAGCGTTCGACAGGGGAGGGTTGAACACTGAAGCTTTCTTT
CDR3: CASSLAFDRGGLNTEAFF
J: TRBJ1-1
size: NA
D: TRBD1
V: TRBV7-9